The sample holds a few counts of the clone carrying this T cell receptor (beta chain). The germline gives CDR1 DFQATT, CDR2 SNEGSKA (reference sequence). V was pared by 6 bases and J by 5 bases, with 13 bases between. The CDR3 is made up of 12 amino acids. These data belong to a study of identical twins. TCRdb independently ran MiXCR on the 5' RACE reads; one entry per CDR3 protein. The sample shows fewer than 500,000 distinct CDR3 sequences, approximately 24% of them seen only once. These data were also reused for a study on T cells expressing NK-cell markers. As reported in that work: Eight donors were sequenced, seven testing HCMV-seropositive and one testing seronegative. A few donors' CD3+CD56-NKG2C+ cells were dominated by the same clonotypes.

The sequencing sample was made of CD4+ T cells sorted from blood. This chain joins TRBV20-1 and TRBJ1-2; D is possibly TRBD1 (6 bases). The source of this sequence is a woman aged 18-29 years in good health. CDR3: CSARGWAYGYTF. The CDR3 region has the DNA TGCAGTGCCAGGGGATGGGCTTATGGCTACACCTTC.